The 23 T cell receptor beta chains listed next were all sequenced from one sample in a study of blood T cell repertoires in COVID-19 (dated by TCRdb to the early 2020s). The library was generated by the immunoSEQ multiplex PCR assay. TCRdb obtained this table from immuneACCESS and retained in-frame rearrangements with V and J assigned. These tables miss some clones; where compared with another copy, unresolved V genes account for less than half of the shortfall, and the remainder is unexplained. The sample includes about 350,000 clones, with about 88% observed a single time. The top ten constitute more than 1% of the sample. Specimen: PBMCs or T cells enriched from blood (not recorded which). All receptors come from a woman in her thirties who had recovered from COVID-19.

For this clone: Additional DNA sequences in this sample encode the identical CDR3. The chain is built from TRBV2 and TRBJ2-3; TRBD2 matches at 8 bases. This CDR3 region has 14 residues. V gave up 6 bases and J gave up 1 base; unmatched junction bases: 3. Germline V gives CDR1 SNHLY, CDR2 FYNNEI. CDR3 bases: TGTGCCAGCAGAGTTAGCGGGGGCACAGATACGCAGTATTTT. This sequence encodes CASRVSGGTDTQYF.

J is TRBJ1-6 and V is TRBV5-1; no definite D call. Germline values: CDR1 SGHRS, CDR2 YFSETQ. V dropped 0 bases and J dropped 9 bases, with 13 bases sitting between them. The CDR3 is made up of 15 amino acids. The CDR3 nucleotides are TGCGCCAGCAGCTTGGCCCCTGAGAGTATTTCACCCCTCCACTTT. Translated, it gives CASSLAPESISPLHF.

This chain connects TRBV10-1 to TRBJ2-3, with TRBD1 matching over 9 bases. The CDR3 consists of 13 residues. V shed 5 bases, J shed 5 bases, and the junction held 2 bases outside the gene matches. The germline V gene has CDR1 WNHNN and CDR2 SYGVQD (reference sequence). CDR3 DNA: TGCGCCAGCAGTAAGGACAGGGGAGATACGCAGTATTTT. Encoded protein: CASSKDRGDTQYF.

The chain combines TRBV2 with TRBJ1-1, with TRBD1 identical over 7 bases. Germline CDR1 is SNHLY and CDR2 is FYNNEI. CDR3 length equals 16 residues. V lost 2 bases, J lost 1 base, and 7 bases stayed unmatched. CDR3 region: CASSERKGATNTEAFF. The DNA of the CDR3 is TGTGCCAGCAGTGAAAGGAAGGGGGCAACGAACACTGAAGCTTTCTTT.

This clone was counted a single time. This chain links TRBV2 with TRBJ1-2; D possibly corresponds to TRBD1 (6 bases). The length of the CDR3 is 15 residues. Germline CDR1 and CDR2: SNHLY and FYNNEI. Between the trimmed V and J ends, which lost 7 bases and 2 bases, there was a span of 17 bases. The CDR3 spells CASTPQGQWNYGYTF. The CDR3 DNA follows: TGTGCCAGCACCCCCCAGGGGCAATGGAACTATGGCTACACCTTC.

The chain joins TRBV5-4 to TRBJ1-6; D perhaps matches TRBD1 (5 bases). V shed 0 bases and J shed 8 bases, with 12 bases lying between them. The CDR3 extends over 15 amino acids. Germline V gene sequence: CDR1 SGHNT, CDR2 YYREEE (reference sequence). In DNA, the CDR3 is TGTGCCAGCAGCTTGGAGTACGGACAAGATTCACCCCTCCACTTT. It translates to CASSLEYGQDSPLHF.

This clone was observed once. This rearrangement joins TRBV6-5 to TRBJ2-7; 15 bases fit TRBD2. Trimming cost V 6 bases and J 6 bases; bases outside gene matches: 6. The CDR3 length is 15 residues. Germline CDR1 MNHEY, CDR2 SVGAGI. In DNA form, the CDR3 reads TGTGCCAGCAGGGGTGGACTAGCGGGGGGGCGCGAGCAGTACTTC. It translates to CASRGGLAGGREQYF.

This chain joins TRBV12-3 or TRBV12-4 and TRBJ2-3; D ambiguous. Trimming stripped 6 bases from V and 2 bases from J, with 9 bases between. This CDR3 has 13 amino acids. The CDR3 is CASRQVNTDTQYF. In DNA form, the CDR3 reads TGTGCCAGCAGGCAGGTGAACACAGATACGCAGTATTTT.

The chain is built from TRBV7-9 and TRBJ2-7, with D perhaps TRBD1 (5 bases). Germline V gives CDR1 SEHNR, CDR2 FQNEAQ (reference sequence). CDR3 length: 14 amino acids. The V gene lost 1 base and the J gene lost 5 bases, with 12 bases spanning the gap. The CDR3 sequence is CASSLVDSKDEQYF. In DNA form, the CDR3 reads TGTGCCAGCAGCTTAGTAGACAGTAAGGACGAGCAGTACTTC.

The chain joins TRBV2 to TRBJ1-5, with 10 positions matching TRBD1. Germline CDR1 is SNHLY and CDR2 is FYNNEI. V was pared by 6 bases and J by 4 bases, with 9 bases of the junction left unmatched. This CDR3 has 16 amino acids. The CDR3 DNA follows: TGTGCCAGCAGAACCGGGACAGGGGCTATTAATCAGCCCCAGCATTTT. It is translated as CASRTGTGAINQPQHF.

The rearrangement links TRBV6-5 to TRBJ2-5; no reliable D call. The germline gives CDR1 MNHEY, CDR2 SVGAGI. V lost 7 bases and J lost 7, with 22 bases in between. The CDR3 runs to 15 residues. The CDR3 region is CASTGSQAPHRTQYF. CDR3 DNA: TGTGCCAGCACAGGCAGTCAGGCCCCCCATCGGACCCAGTACTTC.

This clone was picked up one time. This sequence joins TRBV15 and TRBJ2-2, with D maybe TRBD1 (6 bases). With 3 bases removed from V and 0 bases from J, the gap between germline ends came to 11 bases. The germline CDR1 and CDR2 sequences are LNHNV and YYDKDF (reference sequence). The CDR3 contains 16 residues. CDR3 sequence (DNA): TGTGCCACCAGCAGCGGACAGATCGCGAACACCGGGGAGCTGTTTTTT. This encodes CATSSGQIANTGELFF.

The V gene is TRBV6-5, the J gene TRBJ1-2, with D perhaps TRBD1 (6 bases). Germline V gives CDR1 MNHEY, CDR2 SVGAGI. V lost 4 bases and J lost 4, with 16 bases in between. This CDR3 is built from 15 residues. CDR3: CASSSTIQGIYGYTF. The CDR3 DNA is TGTGCCAGCAGTTCCACGATACAGGGTATCTATGGCTACACCTTC.

The CDR3: CASSLPFYRGGNYGYTF. CDR3 DNA: TGTGCCAGCAGTCTACCCTTTTACAGGGGTGGTAACTATGGCTACACCTTC. This sequence joins TRBV28 and TRBJ1-2; 7 bases are shared with TRBD1. Germline lookup yields CDR1 MDHEN and CDR2 SYDVKM. The J segment lost 1 base and the V segment lost 5 bases, leaving 13 bases of the junction unmatched. The CDR3 covers 17 residues.

The table lists this clone with a count of one. The CDR3 reads CASSVLHEQYF. The DNA for the CDR3 is TGTGCCAGCAGTGTTCTACACGAGCAGTACTTC. The chain has TRBV25-1 and TRBJ2-7; D gene ambiguous. The ends were cut back, 4 bases at V and 5 bases at J, with 6 bases in the middle. CDR3 length equals 11 residues. From germline, CDR1 is MGHDK and CDR2 SYGVNS.

The V gene is TRBV2, the J gene TRBJ2-2, with 8 bases lining up with TRBD2. The CDR3 is made up of 13 amino acids. After removal of 3 bases from V and 8 bases from J, the junction contained 2 bases not matched to a gene. Germline V gene lookup returns CDR1 SNHLY and CDR2 FYNNEI. Written as DNA, the CDR3 is TGTGCCAGCAGTGAGACTAGCGCGGGGGAGCTGTTTTTT. The encoded protein is CASSETSAGELFF.

This CDR3 is CASSQGQHYEQYF. CDR3 in DNA: TGCGCCAGCAGCCAGGGACAGCACTACGAGCAGTACTTC. This chain uses TRBV10-2 with TRBJ2-7; 7 bases are shared with TRBD1. CDR1 and CDR2 from the germline V gene are WSHSY and SAAADI. CDR3 length equals 13 residues. V was clipped by 6 bases and J by 3 bases; unmatched bases: 5.

The chain uses TRBV27 and TRBJ2-7; possible D gene TRBD1, 6 bases. V gave up 2 bases and J gave up 4 bases, with 15 bases separating them. Per the germline V gene, CDR1 is MNHEY and CDR2 is SMNVEV (reference sequence). There are 15 residues in the CDR3. CDR3 sequence (DNA): TGTGCCAGCAGTTTAGCGTTAGGGGGAACTTACGAGCAGTACTTC. Its translation: CASSLALGGTYEQYF.

V usage is TRBV11-2 and J usage is TRBJ1-2; tentatively, D is TRBD1 (5 bases). The V end lost 5 bases, the J end lost 4 bases, and 17 bases lay between the germline ends. The germline V gene has CDR1 SGHAT and CDR2 FQNNGV. CDR3 size: 15 residues. The CDR3: CASSPTRAGPYGYTF. The CDR3 DNA reads TGTGCCAGCAGCCCCACTCGGGCAGGGCCCTATGGCTACACCTTC.

The chain carries TRBV6-5 and TRBJ1-1; D perhaps matches TRBD1 (6 bases). Per the germline V gene, CDR1 is MNHEY and CDR2 is SVGAGI. The ends were cut back, 6 bases at V and 6 bases at J, with 17 bases in the middle. This CDR3 has 14 amino acids. The CDR3 sequence: CASRALGGMAEAFF. Written as DNA, the CDR3 is TGTGCCAGCAGGGCCCTAGGGGGAATGGCTGAAGCTTTCTTT.

This clone has just one count. The V gene is TRBV28, the J gene TRBJ2-7; TRBD1 aligns across 7 bases. The CDR3 has 14 residues. Trimming removed 5 bases from V and 0 bases from J; junction bases left unmatched: 4. The germline V gene has CDR1 MDHEN and CDR2 SYDVKM. CDR3 sequence (DNA): TGTGCCAGCAGTATGACAGGGAGCTCCTACGAGCAGTACTTC. Protein: CASSMTGSSYEQYF. The full variable domain, completed using reference TRBV28 and TRBJ2-7, is DVKVTQSSRYLVKRTGEKVFLECVQDMDHENMFWYRQDPGLGLRLIYFSYDVKMKEKGDIPEGYSVSREKKERFSLILESASTNQTSMYLCASSMTGSSYEQYFGPGTRLTVT.

Notes on this clone: Other DNA sequences of this sample code for an identical CDR3. The chain employs TRBV10-3 and TRBJ1-3, with unresolved D. Deletions cut 4 bases from V and 0 bases from J, with 7 bases between. This CDR3 has 14 residues. CDR1 and CDR2 (germline): ENHRY, SYGVKD. CDR3 protein: CAISVEGSGNTIYF. In nucleotides, the CDR3 is TGTGCCATCAGTGTGGAGGGCTCTGGAAACACCATATATTTT.

This chain links TRBV7-9 with TRBJ2-2, with TRBD2 identical over 8 bases. The J segment lost 6 bases and the V segment lost 2 bases, leaving 8 bases of the junction unmatched. From germline, CDR1 is SEHNR and CDR2 FQNEAQ (reference sequence). The CDR3 totals 16 residues. This CDR3 reads CASSLWQTSAPGELFF. Here the CDR3 DNA reads TGTGCCAGCAGCTTATGGCAGACTAGCGCACCCGGGGAGCTGTTTTTT.